The subject of this entry is one T cell receptor beta chain. TCRdb re-derived calls from the 5' RACE reads in MiXCR, one entry per CDR3 protein. The repertoire consists of under 200,000 distinct CDR3 sequences, with around 8.9% occurring once and the leading ten covering less than 15%. CDR1 is LGHNA and CDR2 is YSLEER in the germline V gene. The CDR3 has 17 residues. The V end lost 0 bases, the J end lost 1 base, and 14 bases lay between the germline ends. The data belong to a study of CD8 T cells in ankylosing spondylitis. This rearrangement joins TRBV4-3 to TRBJ2-3; possible D gene TRBD1, 5 bases. This receptor was taken from a female donor with ankylosing spondylitis or in good health (not recorded which). The source material was blood, either unsorted or a sorted T cell fraction (not recorded which). The CDR3 DNA is TGCGCCAGCAGCCAAGATTCAGGGTTTGTTGGCACAGATACGCAGTATTTT. This encodes CASSQDSGFVGTDTQYF.